This T cell receptor (beta chain) derives from a study of Graves' ophthalmopathy and Graves' hyperthyroidism. Trimming left V 0 bases short and J 3 bases short, with 15 bases between. Germline CDR1 and CDR2: SGHRS and YFSETQ. The CDR3 covers 16 residues. Patients were diagnosed from clinical symptoms, serum thyroxine, TRAb, thyroid ultrasound and orbital computed tomography. This clonotype has a count of ten or more. From RNA, the CDR3 regions of TCR beta chains were amplified and sequenced. In the first round, RT-PCR was carried out with HTBI primers, and a multiplex PCR formed the second round. TCRdb reprocessed the multiplex PCR reads via MiXCR and lists one record per CDR3 protein. Among some 400,000 distinct CDR3 sequences listed, about a sixth were seen once.

The source of this sequence is a woman aged 18-29 years with Graves' ophthalmopathy. The chain recombines TRBV5-1 with TRBJ1-1; D is possibly TRBD1 (6 bases). Material: peripheral blood. The CDR3 loop is CASSLGSTGPDTEAFF. In nucleotides, the CDR3 is TGCGCCAGCAGCTTGGGATCGACAGGCCCAGACACTGAAGCTTTCTTT. Variable domain in full (rest from reference TRBV5-1 and TRBJ1-1): KAGVTQTPRYLIKTRGQQVTLSCSPISGHRSVSWYQQTPGQGLQFLFEYFSETQRNKGNFPGRFSGRQFSNSRSEMNVSTLELGDSALYLCASSLGSTGPDTEAFFGQGTRLTVV.